These T cell receptor beta chains were read from a single sample in a study of T cell responses to AZD1222 COVID-19 vaccine. Assay used: immunoSEQ multiplex PCR; TCRdb lists only in-frame clones, some missing. The sample contains about 180,000 clones, 85% to 95% of which appear only once. The source was peripheral blood, collected 28 days after the second dose of the MenACWY control vaccine. The receptors come from an adult who received the MenACWY meningococcal vaccine as a control. The CDR3 runs from the conserved cysteine through the conserved F or W. D genes are given only for firm matches. Size tells how often a clone was seen (once, few, many) or the class of an expanded clone, and some rows leave it out.

>-|TRBJ1-4|-|TRBV5-8
TGTGCCAGCAGCTTACGAGGGGGGCGTAATGAAAAACTGTTTTTT
CASSLRGGRNEKLFF
>-|TRBJ1-1|-|TRBV11-2
TGTGCCAGCAGCCTAGGCAAAGGGGCGTACACTGAAGCTTTCTTT
CASSLGKGAYTEAFF
>-|TRBJ2-4|-|TRBV27
TGTGCCAGCCGTGAGCTAGCCAAAAACATTCAGTACTTC
CASRELAKNIQYF
>-|TRBJ1-5|TRBD1|TRBV29-1
TGCAGCGTACGCGGACAGGGCAATCAGCCCCAGCATTTT
CSVRGQGNQPQHF
>-|TRBJ2-4|-|TRBV5-1
TGCGCCAGCAGCTTGGATCGGGGTGCCCAAAACATTCAGTACTTC
CASSLDRGAQNIQYF
>-|TRBJ2-7|-|TRBV7-2
TGTGCCAGCAGCTTAGCGATTGGGAGCTCCTACGAGCAGTACTTC
CASSLAIGSSYEQYF
>-|TRBJ2-5|-|TRBV2
TGTGCCAGCAGACCACCTCAAGAGACCCAGTACTTC
CASRPPQETQYF
>-|TRBJ2-6|-|TRBV19
TGTGCCAGTAGTCCGACCGCCATTTCTGGGGCCAACGTCCTGACTTTC
CASSPTAISGANVLTF
>-|TRBJ1-2|-|TRBV27
TGTGCCAGCACCTCGGGACACTCAGGGAACTATGGCTACACCTTC
CASTSGHSGNYGYTF
>-|TRBJ1-2|-|TRBV7-8
TGTGCCAGCAGCTTGCCCGCCCGGGGGAACTATGGCTACACCTTC
CASSLPARGNYGYTF
>-|TRBJ1-1|TRBD1|TRBV11-2
TGTGCCAGCATAGGACAGGGGTCCACTGAAGCTTTCTTT
CASIGQGSTEAFF
>-|TRBJ1-6|TRBD1|TRBV10-3
TGTGCCATCAGTGACCAGGGACAGGGGGTTTATTCACCCCTCCACTTT
CAISDQGQGVYSPLHF
>-|TRBJ1-2|-|TRBV2
TGTGCCAGCAGTGAAGACAGGTCCTATGGCTACACCTTC
CASSEDRSYGYTF
>-|TRBJ2-1|-|TRBV5-5
TGTGCCAGCAGCTCCACCTCGGCCAGGACCCCACCGTTGGAGCAGTTCTTC
CASSSTSARTPPLEQFF
>-|TRBJ1-2|-|TRBV27
TGTGCCAGCAGTTCGAGCTCAGCTTATGGCTACACCTTC
CASSSSSAYGYTF
>-|TRBJ1-2|TRBD1|TRBV4-1
TGCGCCAGCAGCCAGATAACAGGACAGGGAGCAAATGGCTACACCTTC
CASSQITGQGANGYTF
>-|TRBJ1-2|TRBD1|TRBV11-2
TGTGCCAGCAGCCCCGGACAGGTTGGTGGCTACACCTTC
CASSPGQVGGYTF
>-|TRBJ2-7|TRBD2|TRBV7-2
TGTGCCAGCAGCCCATCGGGAGGGGGGCCCTACGAGCAGTACTTC
CASSPSGGGPYEQYF
>-|TRBJ2-1|TRBD2|TRBV9
TGTGCCAGCAGCGTAGATAGCGGGGGGGCCCGGGAGCAGTTCTTC
CASSVDSGGAREQFF
>once|TRBJ1-2|-|TRBV12-3/TRBV12-4
TGTGCCAGCAGGGGGGCCTCTAACTATGGCTACACCTTC
CASRGASNYGYTF
>-|TRBJ2-7|TRBD1|TRBV20-1
TGCAGTGCTAGTCGGACAGGGTACGGGCAGTACTTC
CSASRTGYGQYF
>-|TRBJ2-7|TRBD1|TRBV27
TGTGCCAGCAGCCAGACAGGGGGGCCCTACGAGCAGTACTTC
CASSQTGGPYEQYF
>-|TRBJ1-1|-|TRBV7-2
TGTGCCAGCAGCTTGCAAGGGGTCGGCACTGAAGCTTTCTTT
CASSLQGVGTEAFF
>-|TRBJ2-7|-|TRBV6-1
TGTGCCAGCAGTGATCCCGGGACTGAGTACTTC
CASSDPGTEYF
>-|TRBJ1-2|TRBD1|TRBV18
TGTGCCAGCTCACCGAATCGCGACAGGGAACAGCATGGCTACACCTTC
CASSPNRDREQHGYTF